This T cell receptor beta chain was recorded in a study of preoperative IRX-2 immunotherapy in early breast cancer. CDR1 is SGHNT, CDR2 YENEEA, per germline. The CDR3 is made up of 16 amino acids. V lost 2 bases to trimming and J lost 4 bases; unmatched junction nucleotides: 10. As to treatment: preoperative locoregional IRX-2 cytokine immunotherapy. Preoperative locoregional IRX-2 cytokine immunotherapy was tested in the phase Ib source study. Only in-frame clones appear in the TCRdb table, and some are missing; sequencing was by immunoSEQ multiplex PCR. The table records about 42,000 clones, 77% of them present only once.

This chain uses TRBV11-3 with TRBJ1-1, with 7 bases identical to TRBD1. This TCR was sampled from a human donor with breast cancer. The sample in question was tumor tissue, obtained after IRX-2 immunotherapy. This chain's CDR3 is CASSLRGGAGGTEAFF. Here the CDR3 DNA reads TGTGCCAGCAGCTTAAGAGGGGGCGCGGGAGGCACTGAAGCTTTCTTT. Combining the CDR3 with reference TRBV11-3 and TRBJ1-1 gives the whole variable domain EAGVVQSPRYKIIEKKQPVAFWCNPISGHNTLYWYLQNLGQGPELLIRYENEEAVDDSQLPKDRFSAERLKGVDSTLKIQPAELGDSAVYLCASSLRGGAGGTEAFFGQGTRLTVV.